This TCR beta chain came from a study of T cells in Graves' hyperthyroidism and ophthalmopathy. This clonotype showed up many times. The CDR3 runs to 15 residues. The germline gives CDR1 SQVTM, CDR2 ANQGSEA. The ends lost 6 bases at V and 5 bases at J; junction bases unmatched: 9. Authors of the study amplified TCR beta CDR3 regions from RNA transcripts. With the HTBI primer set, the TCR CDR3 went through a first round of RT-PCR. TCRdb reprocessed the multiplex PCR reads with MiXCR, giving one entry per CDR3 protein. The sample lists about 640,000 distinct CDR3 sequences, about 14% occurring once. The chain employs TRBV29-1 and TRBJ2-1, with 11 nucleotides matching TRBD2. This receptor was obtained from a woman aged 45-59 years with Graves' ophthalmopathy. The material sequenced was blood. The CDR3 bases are TGCAGCGTCGCCGCAACTAGCGGGGGTAACAATGAGCAGTTCTTC. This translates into CSVAATSGGNNEQFF.